Listed below are T cell receptor beta chains from one sample, sequenced in a study of T cell responses to AZD1222 COVID-19 vaccine. Profiled with immunoSEQ multiplex PCR; TCRdb holds only in-frame clones, not every one. The table lists about 190,000 clones, about nine tenths of them singletons. The source was peripheral blood, collected on day 0 of AZD1222 vaccination. All receptors derive from an adult in good health. CDR3s include the opening cysteine and the closing phenylalanine or tryptophan. D genes are given only for firm matches. Not every row has a clone size; where given, it reads once, few, many or a size class.

>TRBV19|TRBJ1-4|-|-
CASSHTRQAINEKLFF
TGTGCCAGTAGTCATACCCGACAGGCTATAAATGAAAAACTGTTTTTT
>TRBV5-6|TRBJ2-7|-|few
CASSLTGSTTLEQYF
TGTGCCAGCAGCTTAACAGGGTCAACAACGCTCGAGCAGTACTTC
>TRBV11-2|TRBJ2-7|TRBD2|-
CASSSSAGGTYEQYF
TGTGCCAGCAGCTCCTCTGCCGGGGGGACTTACGAGCAGTACTTC
>TRBV7-9|TRBJ2-3|TRBD2|-
CASSNRDYGTDTQYF
TGTGCCAGCAGCAATAGGGACTACGGCACAGATACGCAGTATTTT
>TRBV5-1|TRBJ2-7|TRBD2|few
CASSPRLAGSYEQYF
TGCGCCAGCAGCCCAAGACTAGCGGGATCCTACGAGCAGTACTTC
>TRBV28|TRBJ2-1|TRBD1|-
CASRHFSTGVNEQFF
TGTGCCAGCAGGCATTTCTCCACAGGGGTAAATGAGCAGTTCTTC
>TRBV4-1|TRBJ2-7|-|-
CASSQEPPTGPFSYEQYF
TGCGCCAGCAGCCAAGAGCCCCCCACAGGGCCTTTCTCCTACGAGCAGTACTTC
>TRBV18|TRBJ1-4|TRBD1|-
CASSKQDRAANEKLFF
TGTGCCAGCTCAAAACAGGACAGGGCGGCTAATGAAAAACTGTTTTTT
>TRBV7-9|TRBJ2-7|-|-
CASSLAIAPGEQYF
TGTGCCAGCAGCTTAGCAATCGCGCCGGGGGAGCAGTACTTC
>TRBV18|TRBJ1-2|-|-
CASSPNRDGYGYTF
TGTGCCAGCTCACCTAACCGGGACGGCTATGGCTACACCTTC
>TRBV19|TRBJ2-6|-|-
CASSSTGGGAGANVLTF
TGTGCCAGTAGTTCCACGGGGGGCGGGGCCGGGGCCAACGTCCTGACTTTC
>TRBV28|TRBJ1-2|TRBD1|-
CASRPYRGEGYTF
TGTGCCAGCAGACCCTACAGGGGTGAGGGCTACACCTTC
>TRBV27|TRBJ1-4|-|-
CASSWTATNEKLFF
TGTGCCAGCAGTTGGACAGCAACTAATGAAAAACTGTTTTTT
>TRBV5-1|TRBJ2-3|-|-
CASSLFGGRDTQYF
TGCGCCAGCAGCTTGTTTGGGGGCAGGGATACGCAGTATTTT
>TRBV28|TRBJ1-1|TRBD1|-
CASSATGTGPAFF
TGTGCCAGCAGTGCGACAGGGACGGGGCCCGCTTTCTTT
>TRBV11-3|TRBJ2-3|TRBD2|-
CASSLAGGTDTQYF
TGTGCCAGCAGCCTAGCGGGAGGAACAGATACGCAGTATTTT
>TRBV11-2|TRBJ1-1|-|-
CASSGILQVGTEAFF
TGTGCCAGCAGCGGTATCCTTCAGGTGGGGACTGAAGCTTTCTTT
>TRBV29-1|TRBJ1-1|-|-
CSVALGQKAFF
TGCAGCGTCGCCCTTGGACAGAAAGCTTTCTTT
>TRBV6-4|TRBJ2-7|-|-
CASSGDRSVAGQVWGEQYF
TGTGCCAGCAGTGGGGATCGCTCAGTAGCGGGACAGGTATGGGGCGAGCAGTACTTC
>TRBV29-1|TRBJ2-2|TRBD2|-
CSVVGGSGENTGELFF
TGCAGCGTTGTGGGGGGAAGCGGGGAGAACACCGGGGAGCTGTTTTTT
>TRBV6-5|TRBJ2-7|-|-
CASTLKAGASYEQYF
TGTGCCAGCACCCTAAAGGCAGGGGCGTCCTACGAGCAGTACTTC
>TRBV6-5|TRBJ1-2|-|-
CASSRRVGNYGYTF
TGTGCCAGCAGTAGACGAGTCGGGAACTATGGCTACACCTTC
>TRBV7-2|TRBJ2-2|-|-
CASTRQLAPNTGELFF
TGTGCCAGCACACGTCAGCTAGCGCCGAACACCGGGGAGCTGTTTTTT
>TRBV27|TRBJ1-1|-|-
CASSNKGVNTEAFF
TGTGCCAGCAGTAACAAGGGCGTGAACACTGAAGCTTTCTTT
>TRBV4-3|TRBJ2-5|-|-
CASSVDLGETQYF
TGCGCCAGCAGCGTAGATCTCGGAGAGACCCAGTACTTC
>TRBV5-1|TRBJ1-2|-|-
CASSPTGTVYGYTF
TGCGCCAGCAGCCCCACCGGGACGGTATATGGCTACACCTTC
>TRBV7-2|TRBJ1-2|-|-
CASSLEVMGNGIGYTF
TGTGCCAGCAGCTTAGAAGTGATGGGGAATGGTATCGGCTACACCTTC
>TRBV10-3|TRBJ2-5|-|-
CAISAGGGTQETQYF
TGTGCCATCAGTGCCGGAGGGGGGACCCAAGAGACCCAGTACTTC
>TRBV10-3|TRBJ2-1|TRBD1|-
CAISEPTGGTYNEQFF
TGTGCCATCAGTGAACCGACAGGGGGCACGTACAATGAGCAGTTCTTC
>TRBV13|TRBJ2-7|TRBD2|-
CASSLGLAGPREQYF
TGTGCCAGCAGCTTAGGACTAGCGGGACCTAGGGAGCAGTACTTC
>TRBV7-9|TRBJ2-1|TRBD2|-
CASLGAAGGPRMGNEQFF
TGTGCCAGCTTAGGGGCAGCGGGAGGGCCGCGGATGGGGAATGAGCAGTTCTTC
>TRBV2|TRBJ2-3|TRBD1|-
CASNRDRADTQYF
TGTGCCAGCAATCGGGACAGGGCAGATACGCAGTATTTT
>TRBV27|TRBJ2-7|-|-
CASSLFPGARFEQYF
TGTGCCAGCAGTTTATTCCCGGGGGCTAGGTTCGAGCAGTACTTC
>TRBV24-1|TRBJ1-5|-|-
CATSDITPGAPSNQPQHF
TGTGCCACCAGTGATATAACCCCCGGGGCGCCTAGCAATCAGCCCCAGCATTTT
>TRBV10-3|TRBJ2-5|TRBD2|-
CAITPGRESETQYF
TGTGCCATCACCCCAGGGCGGGAGTCAGAGACCCAGTACTTC
>TRBV2|TRBJ2-2|-|-
CASSAQNTGELFF
TGTGCCAGCAGCGCTCAAAACACCGGGGAGCTGTTTTTT
>TRBV27|TRBJ1-2|-|-
CASRLGGPNYGYTF
TGTGCCAGCAGGCTAGGAGGGCCTAACTATGGCTACACCTTC
>TRBV12-5|TRBJ2-5|-|once
CASGLVPQETQYF
TGTGCTAGTGGTTTGGTACCCCAAGAGACCCAGTACTTC
>TRBV29-1|TRBJ2-7|TRBD1|few
CSVEGFKDRGSYEQYF
TGCAGCGTTGAAGGGTTCAAGGACAGGGGATCCTACGAGCAGTACTTC
>TRBV28|TRBJ1-1|-|-
CASSPFEGMNTEAFF
TGTGCCAGCAGTCCCTTTGAAGGAATGAACACTGAAGCTTTCTTT
>TRBV4-2|TRBJ2-3|-|-
CASSQDERGADTQYF
TGTGCCAGCAGCCAAGATGAGAGAGGGGCAGATACGCAGTATTTT
>TRBV7-2|TRBJ2-3|-|-
CASSLDVSEITDTQYF
TGTGCCAGCAGCTTAGATGTTAGCGAGATCACAGATACGCAGTATTTT
>TRBV18|TRBJ2-5|-|-
CASSLGTGQETQYF
TGTGCCAGCTCACTAGGGACTGGCCAAGAGACCCAGTACTTC
>TRBV28|TRBJ2-7|-|-
CASRDQSVTEQYF
TGTGCCAGCAGGGACCAGTCTGTCACCGAGCAGTACTTC
>TRBV27|TRBJ2-7|TRBD2|-
CASSFVGTSSYEQYF
TGTGCCAGCAGTTTCGTAGGGACTAGCTCCTACGAGCAGTACTTC